A single sample is the source of the 20 T cell receptor beta chains below, sequenced in a study of blood T cell repertoires in COVID-19. Assay used: immunoSEQ multiplex PCR; TCRdb lists only in-frame clones, some missing. In the table there are 200,000 to 250,000 clones, around 83% of which are singletons. Sequenced sample: peripheral blood. The receptors here all came from a woman between 45 and 65 years old with COVID-19, enrolled during active disease.

The chain combines TRBV5-1 with TRBJ1-4; TRBD1 is a possible D gene (6 bases). Germline V gene lookup returns CDR1 SGHRS and CDR2 YFSETQ. The CDR3 consists of 20 residues. The V gene lost 4 bases and the J gene lost 7 bases, with 32 bases spanning the gap. The CDR3 is CASSPRPSGSSKQGSEKLFF. CDR3 nucleotide sequence: TGCGCCAGCAGCCCTCGCCCGTCAGGATCATCTAAACAGGGAAGTGAAAAACTGTTTTTT.

About this clone: This sample also contains other DNA sequences that code for the same CDR3. The V call is TRBV28, the J call TRBJ2-3, with TRBD2 identical over 9 bases. V lost 2 bases, J lost 3 bases, and 6 bases stayed unmatched. CDR3 length: 16 amino acids. Germline CDR1 is MDHEN and CDR2 is SYDVKM. CDR3 nucleotides: TGTGCCAGCAGTTTAAAGGCGGGGGGGAGGACAGATACGCAGTATTTT. As protein: CASSLKAGGRTDTQYF. The variable domain in full, with the rest retrieved from reference TRBV28 and TRBJ2-3, is DVKVTQSSRYLVKRTGEKVFLECVQDMDHENMFWYRQDPGLGLRLIYFSYDVKMKEKGDIPEGYSVSREKKERFSLILESASTNQTSMYLCASSLKAGGRTDTQYFGPGTRLTVL.

This chain connects TRBV5-8 to TRBJ1-2, with TRBD1 matching 9 bases. This CDR3 has 13 amino acids. CDR1 is SGHTS and CDR2 is YDEGEE in the germline V gene. V trimming: 4 bases; J trimming: 8 bases; junction bases outside the gene matches: 6. The CDR3 DNA sequence: TGTGCCAGCAGCCAAGGACAGGGGAGCGGCTACACCTTC. Its protein product is CASSQGQGSGYTF.

The rearrangement uses TRBV5-6 and TRBJ2-5; TRBD2 matches at 12 bases. The CDR3 runs to 15 residues. The J segment lost 5 bases and the V segment lost 1 base, leaving 3 bases of the junction unmatched. Germline loops: CDR1 SGHDT, CDR2 YYEEEE. CDR3: CASSLLLAGGETQYF. The CDR3 nucleotides read TGTGCCAGCAGCTTGCTCCTAGCGGGGGGGGAGACCCAGTACTTC.

The chain couples TRBV19 to TRBJ2-2; D call uncertain. This CDR3 contains 14 residues. CDR1 and CDR2 from the germline V gene are LNHDA and SQIVND (reference sequence). V lost 3 bases, J lost 0 bases, and 5 bases lay in between. CDR3 residues: CASSINANTGELFF. CDR3 nucleotide sequence: TGTGCCAGTAGTATCAATGCGAACACCGGGGAGCTGTTTTTT.

J is TRBJ1-5 and V is TRBV30; D is ambiguous. V dropped 2 bases and J dropped 2 bases, with 10 bases sitting between them. Germline V gene sequence: CDR1 GTSNPN, CDR2 SVGIG (reference sequence). The CDR3 totals 14 residues. The CDR3 DNA reads TGTGCCTGGAGTCTTGATGGAGGCAATCAGCCCCAGCATTTT. It translates to CAWSLDGGNQPQHF.

This chain connects TRBV6-5 to TRBJ1-6; no definite D call. Between the trimmed V and J ends, which lost 6 bases and 13 bases, there was a span of 10 bases. The length of the CDR3 is 11 residues. Germline CDR1 and CDR2: MNHEY and SVGAGI. The CDR3 nucleotides are TGTGCCAGCAGCCAGAACAAGCCCCTCCACTTT. As protein: CASSQNKPLHF.

The chain has TRBV7-2 and TRBJ1-1; D is unclear. The CDR3 extends over 14 amino acids. Trimming cost V 1 base and J 1 base, with 7 bases left between them. Germline-derived CDR1 and CDR2 are SGHTA and FQGNSA. The CDR3 DNA is TGTGCCAGCAGCTTAGTAACAGCGAACACTGAAGCTTTCTTT. This translates into CASSLVTANTEAFF.

The rearrangement links TRBV5-5 to TRBJ1-2; 8 bases are shared with TRBD1. The V segment lost 0 bases and the J segment 5 bases; nucleotides outside the gene matches: 6. The CDR3 has 15 amino acids. Germline lookup yields CDR1 SGHKS and CDR2 YYEKEE (reference sequence). The CDR3 protein is CASSLEWTGIYGYTF. DNA for the CDR3: TGTGCCAGCAGCTTGGAGTGGACAGGGATTTATGGCTACACCTTC.

The genes are TRBV12-3 or TRBV12-4 and TRBJ2-3; D remains unclear. There are 12 residues in the CDR3. V dropped 1 base and J dropped 6 bases, with 5 bases sitting between them. The CDR3 sequence is CASSLVEDTQYF. CDR3 in DNA: TGTGCCAGCAGTTTAGTTGAGGATACGCAGTATTTT.

This clone has only one observation. This chain links TRBV5-4 with TRBJ2-1; no reliable D call. The V end lost 0 bases, the J end lost 5 bases, and 12 bases lay between the germline ends. This CDR3 spans 15 amino acids. Per germline, CDR1 SGHNT and CDR2 YYREEE (reference sequence). This CDR3 reads CASSLGSDIHNEQFF. The DNA of the CDR3 is TGTGCCAGCAGCTTGGGGTCCGACATACACAATGAGCAGTTCTTC.

The rearrangement uses TRBV7-8 and TRBJ1-4, with D unclear. CDR1 and CDR2 from the germline V gene are SGHVS and FQNEAQ. The CDR3 is made up of 12 amino acids. Trimming shortened V by 4 bases and J by 11 bases, and 11 bases separated the two germline ends. CDR3 loop: CASSSGLGKLFF. In DNA, the CDR3 is TGTGCCAGCAGCTCTGGACTGGGGAAACTGTTTTTT. The full variable domain, with the rest looked up from reference TRBV7-8 and TRBJ1-4, is GAGVSQSPRYKVAKRGQDVALRCDPISGHVSLFWYQQALGQGPEFLTYFQNEAQLDKSGLPSDRFFAERPEGSVSTLKIQRTQQEDSAVYLCASSSGLGKLFFGSGTQLSVL.

The chain employs TRBV30 and TRBJ2-3; D unclear. Germline V gives CDR1 GTSNPN, CDR2 SVGIG (reference sequence). This CDR3 contains 14 residues. Trimming shortened V by 0 bases and J by 11 bases, and 18 bases separated the two germline ends. CDR3 region: CAWSVYRDSVKQYF. The CDR3 nucleotides are TGTGCCTGGAGTGTATACCGAGACTCAGTAAAGCAGTATTTT.

The chain joins TRBV11-2 to TRBJ2-1, with TRBD1 matching 9 bases. With 6 bases clipped from V and 15 bases from J, the junction kept 12 bases outside the gene matches. This CDR3 contains 13 residues. Germline CDR1 is SGHAT and CDR2 is FQNNGV. CDR3 sequence reads: CASRTMTGTGTFF. In nucleotides, the CDR3 is TGTGCCAGCAGGACTATGACCGGGACAGGGACGTTCTTC.

The chain links TRBV15 to TRBJ1-1, with 8 bases lining up with TRBD1. The trim removed 0 bases at V and 1 base at J, leaving 1 base unmatched. The CDR3 totals 15 residues. Looked up from germline, CDR1 is LNHNV and CDR2 is YYDKDF (reference sequence). DNA for the CDR3: TGTGCCACCAGCAGAGAGGACAGGGCGAACACTGAAGCTTTCTTT. Its translation: CATSREDRANTEAFF.

This rearrangement joins TRBV19 to TRBJ1-1; perhaps TRBD1 as D (5 bases). Trimming removed 5 bases at V and 8 bases at J, with 15 bases between. The CDR3 is 13 amino acids. Germline CDR1 reads LNHDA; CDR2 reads SQIVND (reference sequence). The DNA for the CDR3 is TGTGCCAGTAGTCCCTGGGGGGGATCCGAAGCTTTCTTT. It translates to CASSPWGGSEAFF.

V gene TRBV7-7 combines with J gene TRBJ1-1; D remains unclear. CDR1 SSHAT and CDR2 FNYEAQ come from the germline V gene (reference sequence). The germline V and J ends were trimmed by 4 bases and 1 base, with 7 bases remaining between them. This CDR3 is 13 amino acids long. The CDR3 nucleotides read TGTGCCAGCAGCTATCGACAGAACACTGAAGCTTTCTTT. It codes for CASSYRQNTEAFF.

The V and J genes are TRBV19 and TRBJ1-2; no clear D. V was clipped by 3 bases and J by 0 bases, with 8 bases between them. This CDR3 is built from 14 residues. Germline assignment: CDR1 LNHDA and CDR2 SQIVND (reference sequence). For the CDR3, the DNA is TGTGCCAGTAGTATTCTGGCAGCTAACTATGGCTACACCTTC. Amino acid sequence: CASSILAANYGYTF.

V usage is TRBV6-7 and J usage is TRBJ1-4; perhaps TRBD1 as D (5 bases). TRBV6-7 is annotated as an ORF whose role is uncertain. Deletions cut 6 bases from V and 1 base from J, with 21 bases between. This CDR3 has 18 amino acids. CDR3 bases: TGTGCCAGCAGCCCTCCAGTGGGGGGAGAGGAAACTAATGAAAAACTGTTTTTT. Encoded protein: CASSPPVGGEETNEKLFF.

The chain joins TRBV7-7 to TRBJ2-1; D is uncertain. Germline V gives CDR1 SSHAT, CDR2 FNYEAQ (reference sequence). With 1 base removed from V and 5 bases from J, the gap between germline ends came to 9 bases. The CDR3 consists of 14 residues. CDR3: CASSLGPSDNEQFF. The DNA of the CDR3 is TGTGCCAGCAGCTTAGGCCCCTCGGACAATGAGCAGTTCTTC.